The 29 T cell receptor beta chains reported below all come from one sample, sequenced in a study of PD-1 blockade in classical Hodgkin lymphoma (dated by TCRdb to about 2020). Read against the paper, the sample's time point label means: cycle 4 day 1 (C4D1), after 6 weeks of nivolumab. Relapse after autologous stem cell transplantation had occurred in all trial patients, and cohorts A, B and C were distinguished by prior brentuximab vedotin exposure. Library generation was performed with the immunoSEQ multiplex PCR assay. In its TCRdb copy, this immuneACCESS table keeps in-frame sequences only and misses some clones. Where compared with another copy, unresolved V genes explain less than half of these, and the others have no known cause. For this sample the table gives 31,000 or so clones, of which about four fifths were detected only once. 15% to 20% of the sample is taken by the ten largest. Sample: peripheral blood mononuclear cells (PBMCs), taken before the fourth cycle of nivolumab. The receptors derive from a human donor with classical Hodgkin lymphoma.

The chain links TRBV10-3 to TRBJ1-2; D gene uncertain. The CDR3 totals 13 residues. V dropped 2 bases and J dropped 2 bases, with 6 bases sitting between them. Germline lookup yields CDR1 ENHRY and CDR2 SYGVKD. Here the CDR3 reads CAISEEVNYGYTF. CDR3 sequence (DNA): TGTGCCATCAGTGAGGAGGTCAACTATGGCTACACCTTC.

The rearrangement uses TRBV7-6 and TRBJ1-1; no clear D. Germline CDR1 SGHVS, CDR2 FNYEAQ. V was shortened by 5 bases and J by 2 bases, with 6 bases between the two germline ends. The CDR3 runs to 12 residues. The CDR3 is CASSALNTEAFF. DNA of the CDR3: TGTGCCAGCAGCGCGTTAAACACTGAAGCTTTCTTT.

CDR3 coding DNA: TGTGCCAGTACCCCGGCAGGGCACTACGAGCAGTACTTC. As protein: CASTPAGHYEQYF. The V gene is TRBV19, the J gene TRBJ2-7, with TRBD1 as a possible D gene (5 bases). This CDR3 has 13 amino acids. The germline V gene encodes CDR1 LNHDA and CDR2 SQIVND (reference sequence). V was shortened by 7 bases and J by 3 bases, with 13 bases between the two germline ends.

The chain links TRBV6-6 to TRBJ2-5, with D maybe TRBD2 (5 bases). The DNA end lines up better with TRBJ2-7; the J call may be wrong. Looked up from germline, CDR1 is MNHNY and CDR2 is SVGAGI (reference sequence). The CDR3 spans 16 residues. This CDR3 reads CASSDIGLGISYEQYF. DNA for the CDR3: TGTGCCAGCAGCGATATCGGACTCGGGATATCCTACGAGCAGTACTTC.

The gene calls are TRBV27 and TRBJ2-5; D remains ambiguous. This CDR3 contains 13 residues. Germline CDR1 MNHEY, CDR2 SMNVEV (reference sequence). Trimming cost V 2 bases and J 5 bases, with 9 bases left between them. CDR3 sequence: CASSLGLGETQYF. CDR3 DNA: TGTGCCAGCAGTTTAGGGCTTGGGGAGACCCAGTACTTC.

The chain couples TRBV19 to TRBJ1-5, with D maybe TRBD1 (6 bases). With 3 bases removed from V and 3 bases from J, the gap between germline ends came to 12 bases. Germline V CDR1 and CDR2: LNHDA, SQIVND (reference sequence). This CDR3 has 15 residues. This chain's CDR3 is CASSMWGGLNQPQHF. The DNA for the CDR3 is TGTGCCAGTAGTATGTGGGGGGGGCTCAATCAGCCCCAGCATTTT.

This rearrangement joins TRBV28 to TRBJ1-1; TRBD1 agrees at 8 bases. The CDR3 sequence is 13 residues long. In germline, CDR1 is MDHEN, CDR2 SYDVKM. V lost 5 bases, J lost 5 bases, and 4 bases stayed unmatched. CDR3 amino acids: CASSRTGTTEAFF. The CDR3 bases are TGTGCCAGCAGTAGGACAGGGACAACTGAAGCTTTCTTT.

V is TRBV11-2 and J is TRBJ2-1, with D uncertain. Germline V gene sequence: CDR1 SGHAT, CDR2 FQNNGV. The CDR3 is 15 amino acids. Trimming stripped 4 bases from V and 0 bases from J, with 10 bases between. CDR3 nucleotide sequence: TGTGCCAGCAGCTCCGTTTACGGCTCCTACAATGAGCAGTTCTTC. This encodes CASSSVYGSYNEQFF.

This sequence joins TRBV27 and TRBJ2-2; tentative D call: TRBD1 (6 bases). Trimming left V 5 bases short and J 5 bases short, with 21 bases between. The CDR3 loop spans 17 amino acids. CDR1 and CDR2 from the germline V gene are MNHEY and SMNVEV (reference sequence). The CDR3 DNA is TGTGCCAGCAGTGTCCGGGACATAAGCCGGTGGACCGGGGAGCTGTTTTTT. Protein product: CASSVRDISRWTGELFF.

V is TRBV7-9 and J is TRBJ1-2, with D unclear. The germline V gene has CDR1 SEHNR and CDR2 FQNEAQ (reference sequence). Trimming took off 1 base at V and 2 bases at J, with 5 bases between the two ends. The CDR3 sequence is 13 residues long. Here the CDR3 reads CASSLGQNYGYTF. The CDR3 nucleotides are TGTGCCAGCAGCTTAGGGCAGAACTATGGCTACACCTTC.

The CDR3 loop is CASSTAGGTGEQYF. The CDR3 DNA sequence: TGTGCCAGCAGCACAGCGGGAGGAACGGGTGAGCAGTACTTC. This chain links TRBV11-3 with TRBJ2-7, with 9 bases lining up with TRBD2. Trimming at V came to 5 bases and at J to 7 bases, leaving 9 bases not matched to a gene. The CDR3 loop spans 14 amino acids. Germline values: CDR1 SGHNT, CDR2 YENEEA. The complete variable domain, with remaining parts taken from reference TRBV11-3 and TRBJ2-7, reads EAGVVQSPRYKIIEKKQPVAFWCNPISGHNTLYWYLQNLGQGPELLIRYENEEAVDDSQLPKDRFSAERLKGVDSTLKIQPAELGDSAVYLCASSTAGGTGEQYFGPGTRLTVT.

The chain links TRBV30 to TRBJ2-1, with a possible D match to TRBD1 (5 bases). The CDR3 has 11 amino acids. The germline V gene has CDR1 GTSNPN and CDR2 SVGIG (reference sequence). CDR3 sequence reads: CASSQGAEQFF. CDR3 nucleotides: TGTGCGTCTTCCCAGGGTGCTGAGCAGTTCTTC.

Written as DNA, the CDR3 is TGTGCCAGCAGCTTATCACAGCTTAACTATGGCTACACCTTC. Residues: CASSLSQLNYGYTF. The V gene is TRBV7-8, the J gene TRBJ1-2, with D unclear. This CDR3 has 14 amino acids. Trimming left V 2 bases short and J 1 base short, with 8 bases between. In germline, CDR1 is SGHVS, CDR2 FQNEAQ.

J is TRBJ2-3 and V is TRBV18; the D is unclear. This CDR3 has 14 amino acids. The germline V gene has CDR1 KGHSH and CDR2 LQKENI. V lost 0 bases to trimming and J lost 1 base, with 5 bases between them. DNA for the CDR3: TGTGCCAGCTCACCACCCCCTGGCACAGATACGCAGTATTTT. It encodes CASSPPPGTDTQYF.

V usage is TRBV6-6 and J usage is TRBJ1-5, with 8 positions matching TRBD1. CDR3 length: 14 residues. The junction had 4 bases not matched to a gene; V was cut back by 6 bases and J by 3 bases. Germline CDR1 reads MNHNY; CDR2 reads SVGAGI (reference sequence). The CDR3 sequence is CASRRQGNNQPQHF. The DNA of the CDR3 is TGTGCCAGCAGACGACAGGGGAACAATCAGCCCCAGCATTTT.

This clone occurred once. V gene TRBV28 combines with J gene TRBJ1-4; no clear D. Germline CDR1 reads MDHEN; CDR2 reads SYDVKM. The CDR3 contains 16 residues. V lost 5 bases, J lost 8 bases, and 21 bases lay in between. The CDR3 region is CASSPPVGSWKEKLFF. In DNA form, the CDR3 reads TGTGCCAGCAGTCCCCCGGTCGGCTCCTGGAAGGAAAAACTGTTTTTT.

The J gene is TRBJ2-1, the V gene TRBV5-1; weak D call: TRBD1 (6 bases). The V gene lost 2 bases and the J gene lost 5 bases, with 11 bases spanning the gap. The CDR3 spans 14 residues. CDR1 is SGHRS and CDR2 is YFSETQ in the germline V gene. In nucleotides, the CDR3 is TGCGCCAGCAGCTTCCGACAGGCCAACAATGAGCAGTTCTTC. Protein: CASSFRQANNEQFF. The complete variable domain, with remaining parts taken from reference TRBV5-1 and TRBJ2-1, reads KAGVTQTPRYLIKTRGQQVTLSCSPISGHRSVSWYQQTPGQGLQFLFEYFSETQRNKGNFPGRFSGRQFSNSRSEMNVSTLELGDSALYLCASSFRQANNEQFFGPGTRLTVL.

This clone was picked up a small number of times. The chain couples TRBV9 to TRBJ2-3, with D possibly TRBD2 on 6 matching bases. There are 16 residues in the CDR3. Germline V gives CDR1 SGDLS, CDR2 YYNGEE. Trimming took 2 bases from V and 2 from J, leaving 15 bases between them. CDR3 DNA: TGTGCCAGCAGCGTGGGTCGCGGGGCGGCCACAGATACGCAGTATTTT. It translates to CASSVGRGAATDTQYF.

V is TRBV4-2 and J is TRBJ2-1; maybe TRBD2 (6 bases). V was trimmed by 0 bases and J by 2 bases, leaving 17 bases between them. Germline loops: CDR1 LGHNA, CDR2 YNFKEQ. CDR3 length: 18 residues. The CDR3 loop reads CASSQDPLSGVTYNEQFF. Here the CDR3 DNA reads TGTGCCAGCAGCCAAGATCCCCTTAGCGGAGTCACCTACAATGAGCAGTTCTTC.

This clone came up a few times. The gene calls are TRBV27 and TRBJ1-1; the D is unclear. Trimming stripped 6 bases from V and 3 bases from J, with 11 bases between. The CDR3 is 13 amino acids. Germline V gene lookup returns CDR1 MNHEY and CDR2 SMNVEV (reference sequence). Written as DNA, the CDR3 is TGTGCCAGCAGCGTTACCCGTTACACTGAAGCTTTCTTT. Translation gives CASSVTRYTEAFF.

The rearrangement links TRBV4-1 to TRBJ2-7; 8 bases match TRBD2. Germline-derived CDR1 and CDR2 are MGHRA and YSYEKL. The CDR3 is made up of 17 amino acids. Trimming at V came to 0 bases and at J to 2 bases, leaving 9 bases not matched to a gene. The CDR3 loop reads CASSQDISSGGAYEQYF. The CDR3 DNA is TGCGCCAGCAGCCAAGATATTTCCAGCGGGGGTGCCTACGAGCAGTACTTC.

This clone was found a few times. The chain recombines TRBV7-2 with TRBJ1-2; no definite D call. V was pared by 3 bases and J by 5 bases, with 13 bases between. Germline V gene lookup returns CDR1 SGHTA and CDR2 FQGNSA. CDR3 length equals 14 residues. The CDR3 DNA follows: TGTGCCAGCAGCTTTTCGCCGGGAAGATATGGCTACACCTTC. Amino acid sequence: CASSFSPGRYGYTF.

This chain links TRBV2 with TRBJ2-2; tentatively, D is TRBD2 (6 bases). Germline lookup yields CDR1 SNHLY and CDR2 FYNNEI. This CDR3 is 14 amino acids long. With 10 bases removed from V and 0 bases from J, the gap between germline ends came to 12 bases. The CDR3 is CAIEDYSNTGELFF. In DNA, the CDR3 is TGTGCCATCGAGGACTACTCGAACACCGGGGAGCTGTTTTTT.

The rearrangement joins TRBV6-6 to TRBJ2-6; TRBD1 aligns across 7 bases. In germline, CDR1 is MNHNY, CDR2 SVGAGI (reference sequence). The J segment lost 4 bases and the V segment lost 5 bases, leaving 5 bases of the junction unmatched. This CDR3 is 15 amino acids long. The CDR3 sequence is CASSPRGLGANVLTF. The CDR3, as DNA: TGTGCCAGCAGTCCGAGGGGGCTAGGGGCCAACGTCCTGACTTTC.

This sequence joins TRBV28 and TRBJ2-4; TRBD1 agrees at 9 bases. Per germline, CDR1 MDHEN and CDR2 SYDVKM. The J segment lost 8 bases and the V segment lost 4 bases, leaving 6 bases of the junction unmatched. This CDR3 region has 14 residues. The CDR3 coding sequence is TGTGCCAGCAGTTCCGGGACAGGGCTGGACATTCAGTACTTC. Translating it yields CASSSGTGLDIQYF.

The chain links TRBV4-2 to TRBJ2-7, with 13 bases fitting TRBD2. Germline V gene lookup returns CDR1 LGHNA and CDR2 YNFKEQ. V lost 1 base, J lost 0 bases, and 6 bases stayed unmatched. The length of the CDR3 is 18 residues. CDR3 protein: CASSQATGLAGSSYEQYF. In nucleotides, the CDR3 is TGTGCCAGCAGCCAAGCCACGGGACTAGCGGGGAGCTCCTACGAGCAGTACTTC.

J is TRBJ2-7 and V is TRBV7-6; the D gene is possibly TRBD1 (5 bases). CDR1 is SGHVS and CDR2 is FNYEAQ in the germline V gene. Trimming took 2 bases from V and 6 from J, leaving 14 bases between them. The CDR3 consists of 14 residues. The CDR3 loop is CASSLTQGAGEQYF. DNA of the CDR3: TGTGCCAGCAGCTTAACCCAGGGCGCCGGCGAGCAGTACTTC.

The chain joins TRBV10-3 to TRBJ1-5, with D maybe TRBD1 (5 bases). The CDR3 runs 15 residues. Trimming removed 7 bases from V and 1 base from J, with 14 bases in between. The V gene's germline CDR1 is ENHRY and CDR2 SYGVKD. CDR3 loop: CAINSAGPSNQPQHF. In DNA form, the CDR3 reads TGTGCCATCAATTCGGCAGGGCCGAGCAATCAGCCCCAGCATTTT.

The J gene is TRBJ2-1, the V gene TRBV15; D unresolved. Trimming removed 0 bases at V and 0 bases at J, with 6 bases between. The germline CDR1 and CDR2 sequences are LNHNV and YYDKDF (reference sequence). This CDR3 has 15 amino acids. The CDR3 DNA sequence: TGTGCCACCAGCAGAGATCCGGGCTCCTACAATGAGCAGTTCTTC. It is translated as CATSRDPGSYNEQFF.